This TCR beta chain is from a study of T cell repertoires in cytomegalovirus infection. This clonotype was found a few times. Its antigen remains unknown. TCRdb independently ran MiXCR on the reads; one entry per CDR3 protein. The sample contains roughly 570,000 distinct CDR3 sequences, 40% of which appear only once. The receptor comes from a human donor in good health (CMV status not recorded). Some clones in this sample may be carry-over from other donors' samples. This material consisted of cultured PBMCs, taken from culture after CMV antigen stimulation.

The CDR3 spells CASKQGRSGNTIYF. CDR3 coding DNA: TGTGCCAGCAAACAGGGGCGGTCTGGAAACACCATATATTTT. The chain joins TRBV11-2 to TRBJ1-3, with 7 bases matching TRBD1. CDR3 length equals 14 residues. CDR1 and CDR2 from the germline V gene are SGHAT and FQNNGV. Trimming at V came to 7 bases and at J to 1 base, leaving 4 bases not matched to a gene.